This T cell receptor (beta chain) was documented in a study of blood T cell repertoires in COVID-19. Study summary: COVID-19 samples collected from the United States, Italy and Spain covered acute and convalescent phases. T cells, B-cell-depleted T cells, or PBMCs provided the cDNA or gDNA that served as material.

This clone was observed a single time. Deletions cut 0 bases from V and 7 bases from J, with 6 bases between. This CDR3 is 13 amino acids long. Germline values: CDR1 MNHEY, CDR2 SVGAGI. Original handling: Nucleated cell number was recorded as an estimate derived from reference gene primer amplification. Sequenced by immunoSEQ multiplex PCR; TCRdb stores in-frame clones only, minus some. That table gives V, J and clone size, and the DNA gave D and trimming. This sample has about 310,000 clones, with around 87% found just once. The receptor comes from a middle-aged man with active or convalescent COVID-19. Specimen: peripheral blood. The rearrangement links TRBV6-5 to TRBJ1-4; D gene uncertain. The CDR3 spells CASSYSRSEKLFF. CDR3 coding DNA: TGTGCCAGCAGTTACTCGAGGAGTGAAAAACTGTTTTTT.